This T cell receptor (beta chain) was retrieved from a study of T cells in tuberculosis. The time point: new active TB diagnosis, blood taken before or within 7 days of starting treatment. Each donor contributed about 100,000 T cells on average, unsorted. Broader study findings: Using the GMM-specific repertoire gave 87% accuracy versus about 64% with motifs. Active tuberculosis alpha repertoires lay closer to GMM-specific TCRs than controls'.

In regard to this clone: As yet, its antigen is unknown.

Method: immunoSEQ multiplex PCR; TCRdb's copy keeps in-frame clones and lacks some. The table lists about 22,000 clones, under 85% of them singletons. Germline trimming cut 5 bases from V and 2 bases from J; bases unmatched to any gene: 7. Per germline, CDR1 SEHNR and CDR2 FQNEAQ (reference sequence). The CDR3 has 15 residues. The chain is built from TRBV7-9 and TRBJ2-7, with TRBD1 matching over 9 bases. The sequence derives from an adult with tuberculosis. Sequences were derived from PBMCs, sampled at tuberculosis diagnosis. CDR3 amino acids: CASSQTGGTTYEQYF. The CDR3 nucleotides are TGTGCCAGCAGCCAGACAGGGGGAACTACCTACGAGCAGTACTTC. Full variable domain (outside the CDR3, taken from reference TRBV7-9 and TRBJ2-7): DTGVSQNPRHKITKRGQNVTFRCDPISEHNRLYWYRQTLGQGPEFLTYFQNEAQLEKSRLLSDRFSAERPKGSFSTLEIQRTEQGDSAMYLCASSQTGGTTYEQYFGPGTRLTVT.